Listed here are 9 T cell receptor beta chains from one sample, sequenced in a study of PD-L1 blockade in urothelial cancer. Time point defined: pretreatment peripheral blood. Here immunoSEQ multiplex PCR was the method, and the copy in TCRdb shows in-frame clones only, minus some. The sample lists 85,000 to 90,000 clones, about 89% seen once, with over 0.95% in the top ten. The sequencing here drew on PBMCs, taken around atezolizumab (anti-PD-L1) treatment. The receptors stem from a woman older than 75 with urothelial cancer.

The chain links TRBV28 to TRBJ2-7; tentative D call: TRBD1 (6 bases). The germline V gene encodes CDR1 MDHEN and CDR2 SYDVKM. The CDR3 is 15 residues long. The V and J ends lost 6 bases and 5 bases respectively, with 20 bases between them. CDR3 sequence reads: CASSRGQVEKDEQYF. The CDR3, as DNA: TGTGCCAGCAGCAGGGGACAAGTCGAAAAGGACGAGCAGTACTTC.

The chain is built from TRBV25-1 and TRBJ1-2, with 7 bases lining up with TRBD1. The CDR3 covers 13 residues. Germline trimming cut 2 bases from V and 4 bases from J; bases unmatched to any gene: 1. Germline CDR1 and CDR2: MGHDK and SYGVNS. The CDR3 DNA reads as TGTGCCAGCAGTGAAGGGACAGTCTATGGCTACACCTTC. As protein: CASSEGTVYGYTF.

J is TRBJ2-3 and V is TRBV5-4, with 12 bases matching TRBD2. The germline V gene has CDR1 SGHNT and CDR2 YYREEE (reference sequence). CDR3 size: 16 residues. The J segment lost 3 bases and the V segment lost 4 bases, leaving 6 bases of the junction unmatched. The CDR3: CASSQRTSGMTDTQYF. The CDR3 DNA reads TGTGCCAGCAGCCAAAGGACTAGCGGGATGACAGATACGCAGTATTTT. Full variable domain (rest looked up from reference TRBV5-4 and TRBJ2-3): ETGVTQSPTHLIKTRGQQVTLRCSSQSGHNTVSWYQQALGQGPQFIFQYYREEENGRGNFPPRFSGLQFPNYSSELNVNALELDDSALYLCASSQRTSGMTDTQYFGPGTRLTVL.

The chain employs TRBV4-2 and TRBJ2-1; D may be TRBD2 (7 bases). Germline V gene lookup returns CDR1 LGHNA and CDR2 YNFKEQ. The ends were cut back, 1 base at V and 9 bases at J, with 19 bases in the middle. This CDR3 contains 16 residues. The chain's CDR3 is CASSQGRGGVGGEQFF. CDR3 nucleotide sequence: TGTGCCAGCAGCCAAGGGAGGGGGGGCGTGGGTGGTGAGCAGTTCTTC.

The CDR3 bases are TGCAGCGTTAGGGGACAGGGCTACGAGCAGTACTTC. Encoded protein: CSVRGQGYEQYF. The V call is TRBV29-1, the J call TRBJ2-7; TRBD1 matches 9 bases. V lost 5 bases, J lost 3 bases, and 2 bases stayed unmatched. The CDR3 is 12 amino acids. Germline V lookup: CDR1 SQVTM, CDR2 ANQGSEA.

The rearrangement links TRBV7-2 to TRBJ1-1; 8 bases map to TRBD1. Germline CDR1 reads SGHTA; CDR2 reads FQGNSA. The J segment lost 0 bases and the V segment lost 5 bases, leaving 5 bases of the junction unmatched. The CDR3 consists of 15 residues. The DNA for the CDR3 is TGTGCCAGCAGCCTGGGACAGGTGATGAACACTGAAGCTTTCTTT. This gives the protein CASSLGQVMNTEAFF.

The chain uses TRBV5-8 and TRBJ1-1; TRBD1 might be the D (6 bases). The V and J ends lost 0 bases and 7 bases respectively, with 16 bases between them. The CDR3 is made up of 15 amino acids. The germline V gene encodes CDR1 SGHTS and CDR2 YDEGEE. The CDR3, as DNA: TGTGCCAGCAGCTTGGCCACGGGGGGCCCAATTGAAGCTTTCTTT. It encodes CASSLATGGPIEAFF.

The chain carries TRBV18 and TRBJ2-1, with TRBD2 identical over 7 bases. Germline CDR1 and CDR2: KGHSH and LQKENI. V lost 2 bases and J lost 6; bases outside the gene matches: 7. CDR3 length: 15 residues. The CDR3 spells CASSPADPGGNEQFF. The CDR3 DNA is TGTGCCAGCTCACCAGCGGACCCGGGAGGCAATGAGCAGTTCTTC. The full variable domain, rest sourced from reference TRBV18 and TRBJ2-1, is NAGVMQNPRHLVRRRGQEARLRCSPMKGHSHVYWYRQLPEEGLKFMVYLQKENIIDESGMPKERFSAEFPKEGPSILRIQQVVRGDSAAYFCASSPADPGGNEQFFGPGTRLTVL.

A word on this clone: Other DNA sequences within the sample encode an identical CDR3. The chain combines TRBV28 with TRBJ1-1, with D maybe TRBD1 (6 bases). V shed 5 bases and J shed 0 bases, with 13 bases lying between them. Germline CDR1 reads MDHEN; CDR2 reads SYDVKM. The CDR3 extends over 15 amino acids. The CDR3 sequence is CASSLPGQLNTEAFF. DNA of the CDR3: TGTGCCAGCAGTCTCCCTGGACAGCTGAACACTGAAGCTTTCTTT.